The 12 T cell receptor beta chains below come from one sample, sequenced in a study of T cells in Graves' hyperthyroidism and ophthalmopathy. Researchers amplified the TCR beta CDR3 regions from RNA transcripts. HTBI primers drove first-round RT-PCR of the TCR CDR3. TCRdb called the multiplex PCR reads again in MiXCR, with one record for every CDR3 protein. The sample lists over 500,000 distinct CDR3 sequences; 15% to 20% were seen once. The sequencing sample was made of blood. These receptor sequences come from a woman in her late teens or twenties with Graves' ophthalmopathy.

This clonotype has just a few counts. The chain combines TRBV20-1 with TRBJ1-5; D unresolved. This CDR3 comprises 16 residues. V lost 3 bases, J lost 4 bases, and 19 bases lay in between. Looked up from germline, CDR1 is DFQATT and CDR2 is SNEGSKA (reference sequence). The chain's CDR3 is CSARRPADRANQPQHF. The CDR3 nucleotides are TGCAGTGCTAGGCGTCCGGCGGATAGGGCGAATCAGCCCCAGCATTTT.

This clonotype was observed a few times. The chain employs TRBV7-9 and TRBJ1-4; D unresolved. The CDR3 is 16 amino acids. Germline CDR1 is SEHNR and CDR2 is FQNEAQ (reference sequence). With 5 bases removed from V and 0 bases from J, the gap between germline ends came to 13 bases. As DNA, the CDR3 is TGTGCCAGCAGCGAGGACCCAGCATCAACTAATGAAAAACTGTTTTTT. Its protein product is CASSEDPASTNEKLFF.

This clonotype was counted at least ten times. The J gene is TRBJ2-1, the V gene TRBV7-2, with D perhaps TRBD2 (6 bases). V was clipped by 6 bases and J by 2 bases, with 14 bases between them. This CDR3 has 15 residues. Germline lookup yields CDR1 SGHTA and CDR2 FQGNSA. CDR3 sequence reads: CASSISGQTYNEQFF. In DNA form, the CDR3 reads TGTGCCAGCAGTATAAGCGGGCAGACCTACAATGAGCAGTTCTTC.

The chain carries TRBV6-4 and TRBJ2-3; TRBD1 aligns across 9 bases. The CDR3 consists of 15 residues. Germline assignment: CDR1 MRHNA and CDR2 SNTAGT. After removal of 0 bases from V and 4 bases from J, the junction contained 2 bases not matched to a gene. CDR3 in amino acids: CASSDSGQGADTQYF. The CDR3 DNA reads TGTGCCAGCAGTGACTCGGGACAGGGTGCAGATACGCAGTATTTT.

There are many counts of this clonotype. The chain employs TRBV20-1 and TRBJ2-3; D is tentatively TRBD1 or TRBD2 (5 bases each). There are 15 residues in the CDR3. The germline V gene encodes CDR1 DFQATT and CDR2 SNEGSKA (reference sequence). The V gene lost 3 bases and the J gene lost 0 bases, with 13 bases spanning the gap. CDR3 sequence (DNA): TGCAGTGCTAGCGACCGGGGCCAAAGCACAGATACGCAGTATTTT. It yields the protein CSASDRGQSTDTQYF.

This clonotype has just a few counts. The chain uses TRBV28 and TRBJ1-2; perhaps TRBD1 as D (6 bases). Germline CDR1 is MDHEN and CDR2 is SYDVKM. Trimming took 2 bases from V and 8 from J, leaving 15 bases between them. The CDR3 loop spans 14 amino acids. The DNA of the CDR3 is TGTGCCAGCAGTTTAACAGGGTGGTTGGGGGGCTACACCTTC. Its translation is CASSLTGWLGGYTF.

This clonotype was counted ten times or more. The chain employs TRBV11-2 and TRBJ2-1; 7 positions match TRBD2. CDR1 and CDR2 (germline): SGHAT, FQNNGV. Unmatched junction bases numbered 5, after V lost 1 base and J lost 2 bases. CDR3 length equals 16 residues. The CDR3 region is CASSLAVAGTYNEQFF. CDR3 in DNA: TGTGCCAGCAGCTTAGCGGTAGCGGGCACCTACAATGAGCAGTTCTTC.

This clonotype was seen many times. The chain has TRBV2 and TRBJ1-1, with TRBD1 identical over 10 bases. This CDR3 has 15 residues. CDR1 and CDR2 from the germline V gene are SNHLY and FYNNEI. V lost 5 bases, J lost 0 bases, and 3 bases stayed unmatched. The CDR3: CASSRDRGMNTEAFF. The CDR3 nucleotides are TGTGCCAGCAGTAGGGACAGGGGAATGAACACTGAAGCTTTCTTT. The full variable domain, in which reference TRBV2 and TRBJ1-1 provide the parts outside the CDR3, is EPEVTQTPSHQVTQMGQEVILRCVPISNHLYFYWYRQILGQKVEFLVSFYNNEISEKSEIFDDQFSVERPDGSNFTLKIRSTKLEDSAMYFCASSRDRGMNTEAFFGQGTRLTVV.

In its sample, this clonotype was seen many times. The chain joins TRBV28 to TRBJ2-1; 10 nucleotides agree with TRBD2. This CDR3 contains 16 residues. Trimming at V came to 5 bases and at J to 3 bases, leaving 7 bases not matched to a gene. The germline CDR1 and CDR2 sequences are MDHEN and SYDVKM. Here the CDR3 reads CASSKPAGGDYNEQFF. As DNA, the CDR3 is TGTGCCAGCAGTAAACCAGCGGGAGGGGACTACAATGAGCAGTTCTTC.

The chain links TRBV6-2 or TRBV6-3 to TRBJ1-1, with D maybe TRBD1 (5 bases). The CDR3 consists of 13 residues. Germline V lookup: CDR1 MNHEY, CDR2 SVGEGT. The V end lost 2 bases, the J end lost 7 bases, and 11 bases lay between the germline ends. In nucleotides, the CDR3 is TGTGCCAGCAGTTACACGGACACCCATGAAGCTTTCTTT. Residues: CASSYTDTHEAFF.

In its sample, this clonotype was seen many times. The chain joins TRBV30 to TRBJ1-6, with D maybe TRBD1 (5 bases). The CDR3 totals 15 residues. Germline CDR1 is GTSNPN and CDR2 is SVGIG (reference sequence). V was clipped by 0 bases and J by 10 bases, with 16 bases between them. The CDR3 bases are TGTGCCTGGAGTGTTGGTCCAGGGAGGAACTCACCCCTCCACTTT. Amino acid sequence: CAWSVGPGRNSPLHF.

CDR3 in DNA: TGTGCCAGCAGCGTAGCTGGGATAGCGGGGGAACAACAGTACTTC. It codes for CASSVAGIAGEQQYF. The J gene is TRBJ2-5, the V gene TRBV9, with 9 nucleotides matching TRBD2. Trimming removed 0 bases from V and 11 bases from J; junction bases left unmatched: 11. The CDR3 has 15 residues. In germline, CDR1 is SGDLS, CDR2 YYNGEE. The full variable domain, rest sourced from reference TRBV9 and TRBJ2-5, is DSGVTQTPKHLITATGQRVTLRCSPRSGDLSVYWYQQSLDQGLQFLIQYYNGEERAKGNILERFSAQQFPDLHSELNLSSLELGDSALYFCASSVAGIAGEQQYFGPGTRLLVL.